This T cell receptor beta chain came from a study of shared clonotypes between healthy human individuals. Notes on the study in general: Only blood was sampled, and tissue TCR repertoires likely differ from blood ones.

Worth noting for this clone: Its antigen is not known.

It was CD45RO-negative cells, positively selected for CCR7, that made up naive CD8 cells, with terminally differentiated effector memory CD45RA+ cells excluded. This table comes from immunoSEQ multiplex PCR, and its TCRdb copy is limited to in-frame clones, with some not included. In the table there are about 680,000 clones, just over 90% of which are singletons. The origin of this receptor is a man aged 30 to 45 in good health. Sequencing was carried out using naive CD8+ T cells sorted from blood.

The CDR3, as DNA: TGTGCCAGCAGCTCGCCCTCAGTCGGGAGTTCTCACCACGAGCAGTACTTC. It yields the protein CASSSPSVGSSHHEQYF. This chain links TRBV13 with TRBJ2-7; possibly TRBD2 for D (6 bases). The CDR3 runs to 17 residues. The germline V and J ends were trimmed by 4 bases and 5 bases, with 24 bases remaining between them. Germline assignment: CDR1 PRHDT and CDR2 FYEKMQ (reference sequence).